This T cell receptor (beta chain) was sequenced in a study of blood T cell repertoires in COVID-19. Study background: Material from acute and convalescent COVID-19 was sourced from the United States, Italy and Spain.

Clinical history as reported by participants underpinned cohort assignment. Sequenced by immunoSEQ multiplex PCR; TCRdb stores in-frame clones only, minus some. The data hold approximately 210,000 clones, with 70% to 85% observed a single time. This TCR was recovered from a man aged 40-55 years who had recovered from COVID-19. Sequencing was carried out using PBMCs or T cells enriched from blood (not recorded which).

This chain's CDR3 is CASSPLVQGSMNTEAFF. The CDR3 DNA sequence: TGTGCCAGCTCACCATTAGTCCAGGGAAGTATGAACACTGAAGCTTTCTTT. The chain couples TRBV18 to TRBJ1-1, with a tentative D call TRBD1 (5 bases). V was cut by 2 bases and J by 0 bases, with 16 bases left in between. The CDR3 totals 17 residues. The germline CDR1 and CDR2 sequences are KGHSH and LQKENI.